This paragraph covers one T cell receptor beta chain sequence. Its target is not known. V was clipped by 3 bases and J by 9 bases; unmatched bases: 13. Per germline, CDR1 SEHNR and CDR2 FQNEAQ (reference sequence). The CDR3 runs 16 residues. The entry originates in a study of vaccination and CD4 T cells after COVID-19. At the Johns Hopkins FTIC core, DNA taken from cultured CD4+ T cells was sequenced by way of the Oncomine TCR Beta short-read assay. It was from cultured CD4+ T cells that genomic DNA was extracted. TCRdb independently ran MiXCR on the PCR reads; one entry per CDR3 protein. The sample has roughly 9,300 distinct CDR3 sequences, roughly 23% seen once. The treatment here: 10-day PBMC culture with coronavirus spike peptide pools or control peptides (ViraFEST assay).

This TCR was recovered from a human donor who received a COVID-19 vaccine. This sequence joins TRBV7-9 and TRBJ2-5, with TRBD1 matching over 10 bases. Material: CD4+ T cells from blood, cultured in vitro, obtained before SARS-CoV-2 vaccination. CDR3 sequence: CASSFDPGQGLVAQYF. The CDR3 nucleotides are TGTGCCAGCAGCTTCGACCCGGGACAGGGGTTGGTAGCCCAGTACTTC.